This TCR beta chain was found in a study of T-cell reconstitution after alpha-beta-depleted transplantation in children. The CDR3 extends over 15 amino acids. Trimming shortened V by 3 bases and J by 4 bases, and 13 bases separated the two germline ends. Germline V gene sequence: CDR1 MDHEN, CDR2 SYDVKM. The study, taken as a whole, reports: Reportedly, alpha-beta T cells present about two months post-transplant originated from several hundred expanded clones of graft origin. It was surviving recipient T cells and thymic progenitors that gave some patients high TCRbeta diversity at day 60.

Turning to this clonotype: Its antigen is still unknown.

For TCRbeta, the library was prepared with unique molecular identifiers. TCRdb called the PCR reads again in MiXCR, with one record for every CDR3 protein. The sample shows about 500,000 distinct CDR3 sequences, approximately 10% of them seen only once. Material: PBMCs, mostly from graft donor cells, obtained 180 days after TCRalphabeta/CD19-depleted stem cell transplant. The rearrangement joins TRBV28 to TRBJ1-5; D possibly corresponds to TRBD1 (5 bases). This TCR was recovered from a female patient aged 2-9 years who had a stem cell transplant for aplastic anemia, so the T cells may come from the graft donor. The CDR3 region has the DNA TGTGCCAGCAGTTTTGCAGGGCAGCTAAATCAGCCCCAGCATTTT. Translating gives CASSFAGQLNQPQHF.